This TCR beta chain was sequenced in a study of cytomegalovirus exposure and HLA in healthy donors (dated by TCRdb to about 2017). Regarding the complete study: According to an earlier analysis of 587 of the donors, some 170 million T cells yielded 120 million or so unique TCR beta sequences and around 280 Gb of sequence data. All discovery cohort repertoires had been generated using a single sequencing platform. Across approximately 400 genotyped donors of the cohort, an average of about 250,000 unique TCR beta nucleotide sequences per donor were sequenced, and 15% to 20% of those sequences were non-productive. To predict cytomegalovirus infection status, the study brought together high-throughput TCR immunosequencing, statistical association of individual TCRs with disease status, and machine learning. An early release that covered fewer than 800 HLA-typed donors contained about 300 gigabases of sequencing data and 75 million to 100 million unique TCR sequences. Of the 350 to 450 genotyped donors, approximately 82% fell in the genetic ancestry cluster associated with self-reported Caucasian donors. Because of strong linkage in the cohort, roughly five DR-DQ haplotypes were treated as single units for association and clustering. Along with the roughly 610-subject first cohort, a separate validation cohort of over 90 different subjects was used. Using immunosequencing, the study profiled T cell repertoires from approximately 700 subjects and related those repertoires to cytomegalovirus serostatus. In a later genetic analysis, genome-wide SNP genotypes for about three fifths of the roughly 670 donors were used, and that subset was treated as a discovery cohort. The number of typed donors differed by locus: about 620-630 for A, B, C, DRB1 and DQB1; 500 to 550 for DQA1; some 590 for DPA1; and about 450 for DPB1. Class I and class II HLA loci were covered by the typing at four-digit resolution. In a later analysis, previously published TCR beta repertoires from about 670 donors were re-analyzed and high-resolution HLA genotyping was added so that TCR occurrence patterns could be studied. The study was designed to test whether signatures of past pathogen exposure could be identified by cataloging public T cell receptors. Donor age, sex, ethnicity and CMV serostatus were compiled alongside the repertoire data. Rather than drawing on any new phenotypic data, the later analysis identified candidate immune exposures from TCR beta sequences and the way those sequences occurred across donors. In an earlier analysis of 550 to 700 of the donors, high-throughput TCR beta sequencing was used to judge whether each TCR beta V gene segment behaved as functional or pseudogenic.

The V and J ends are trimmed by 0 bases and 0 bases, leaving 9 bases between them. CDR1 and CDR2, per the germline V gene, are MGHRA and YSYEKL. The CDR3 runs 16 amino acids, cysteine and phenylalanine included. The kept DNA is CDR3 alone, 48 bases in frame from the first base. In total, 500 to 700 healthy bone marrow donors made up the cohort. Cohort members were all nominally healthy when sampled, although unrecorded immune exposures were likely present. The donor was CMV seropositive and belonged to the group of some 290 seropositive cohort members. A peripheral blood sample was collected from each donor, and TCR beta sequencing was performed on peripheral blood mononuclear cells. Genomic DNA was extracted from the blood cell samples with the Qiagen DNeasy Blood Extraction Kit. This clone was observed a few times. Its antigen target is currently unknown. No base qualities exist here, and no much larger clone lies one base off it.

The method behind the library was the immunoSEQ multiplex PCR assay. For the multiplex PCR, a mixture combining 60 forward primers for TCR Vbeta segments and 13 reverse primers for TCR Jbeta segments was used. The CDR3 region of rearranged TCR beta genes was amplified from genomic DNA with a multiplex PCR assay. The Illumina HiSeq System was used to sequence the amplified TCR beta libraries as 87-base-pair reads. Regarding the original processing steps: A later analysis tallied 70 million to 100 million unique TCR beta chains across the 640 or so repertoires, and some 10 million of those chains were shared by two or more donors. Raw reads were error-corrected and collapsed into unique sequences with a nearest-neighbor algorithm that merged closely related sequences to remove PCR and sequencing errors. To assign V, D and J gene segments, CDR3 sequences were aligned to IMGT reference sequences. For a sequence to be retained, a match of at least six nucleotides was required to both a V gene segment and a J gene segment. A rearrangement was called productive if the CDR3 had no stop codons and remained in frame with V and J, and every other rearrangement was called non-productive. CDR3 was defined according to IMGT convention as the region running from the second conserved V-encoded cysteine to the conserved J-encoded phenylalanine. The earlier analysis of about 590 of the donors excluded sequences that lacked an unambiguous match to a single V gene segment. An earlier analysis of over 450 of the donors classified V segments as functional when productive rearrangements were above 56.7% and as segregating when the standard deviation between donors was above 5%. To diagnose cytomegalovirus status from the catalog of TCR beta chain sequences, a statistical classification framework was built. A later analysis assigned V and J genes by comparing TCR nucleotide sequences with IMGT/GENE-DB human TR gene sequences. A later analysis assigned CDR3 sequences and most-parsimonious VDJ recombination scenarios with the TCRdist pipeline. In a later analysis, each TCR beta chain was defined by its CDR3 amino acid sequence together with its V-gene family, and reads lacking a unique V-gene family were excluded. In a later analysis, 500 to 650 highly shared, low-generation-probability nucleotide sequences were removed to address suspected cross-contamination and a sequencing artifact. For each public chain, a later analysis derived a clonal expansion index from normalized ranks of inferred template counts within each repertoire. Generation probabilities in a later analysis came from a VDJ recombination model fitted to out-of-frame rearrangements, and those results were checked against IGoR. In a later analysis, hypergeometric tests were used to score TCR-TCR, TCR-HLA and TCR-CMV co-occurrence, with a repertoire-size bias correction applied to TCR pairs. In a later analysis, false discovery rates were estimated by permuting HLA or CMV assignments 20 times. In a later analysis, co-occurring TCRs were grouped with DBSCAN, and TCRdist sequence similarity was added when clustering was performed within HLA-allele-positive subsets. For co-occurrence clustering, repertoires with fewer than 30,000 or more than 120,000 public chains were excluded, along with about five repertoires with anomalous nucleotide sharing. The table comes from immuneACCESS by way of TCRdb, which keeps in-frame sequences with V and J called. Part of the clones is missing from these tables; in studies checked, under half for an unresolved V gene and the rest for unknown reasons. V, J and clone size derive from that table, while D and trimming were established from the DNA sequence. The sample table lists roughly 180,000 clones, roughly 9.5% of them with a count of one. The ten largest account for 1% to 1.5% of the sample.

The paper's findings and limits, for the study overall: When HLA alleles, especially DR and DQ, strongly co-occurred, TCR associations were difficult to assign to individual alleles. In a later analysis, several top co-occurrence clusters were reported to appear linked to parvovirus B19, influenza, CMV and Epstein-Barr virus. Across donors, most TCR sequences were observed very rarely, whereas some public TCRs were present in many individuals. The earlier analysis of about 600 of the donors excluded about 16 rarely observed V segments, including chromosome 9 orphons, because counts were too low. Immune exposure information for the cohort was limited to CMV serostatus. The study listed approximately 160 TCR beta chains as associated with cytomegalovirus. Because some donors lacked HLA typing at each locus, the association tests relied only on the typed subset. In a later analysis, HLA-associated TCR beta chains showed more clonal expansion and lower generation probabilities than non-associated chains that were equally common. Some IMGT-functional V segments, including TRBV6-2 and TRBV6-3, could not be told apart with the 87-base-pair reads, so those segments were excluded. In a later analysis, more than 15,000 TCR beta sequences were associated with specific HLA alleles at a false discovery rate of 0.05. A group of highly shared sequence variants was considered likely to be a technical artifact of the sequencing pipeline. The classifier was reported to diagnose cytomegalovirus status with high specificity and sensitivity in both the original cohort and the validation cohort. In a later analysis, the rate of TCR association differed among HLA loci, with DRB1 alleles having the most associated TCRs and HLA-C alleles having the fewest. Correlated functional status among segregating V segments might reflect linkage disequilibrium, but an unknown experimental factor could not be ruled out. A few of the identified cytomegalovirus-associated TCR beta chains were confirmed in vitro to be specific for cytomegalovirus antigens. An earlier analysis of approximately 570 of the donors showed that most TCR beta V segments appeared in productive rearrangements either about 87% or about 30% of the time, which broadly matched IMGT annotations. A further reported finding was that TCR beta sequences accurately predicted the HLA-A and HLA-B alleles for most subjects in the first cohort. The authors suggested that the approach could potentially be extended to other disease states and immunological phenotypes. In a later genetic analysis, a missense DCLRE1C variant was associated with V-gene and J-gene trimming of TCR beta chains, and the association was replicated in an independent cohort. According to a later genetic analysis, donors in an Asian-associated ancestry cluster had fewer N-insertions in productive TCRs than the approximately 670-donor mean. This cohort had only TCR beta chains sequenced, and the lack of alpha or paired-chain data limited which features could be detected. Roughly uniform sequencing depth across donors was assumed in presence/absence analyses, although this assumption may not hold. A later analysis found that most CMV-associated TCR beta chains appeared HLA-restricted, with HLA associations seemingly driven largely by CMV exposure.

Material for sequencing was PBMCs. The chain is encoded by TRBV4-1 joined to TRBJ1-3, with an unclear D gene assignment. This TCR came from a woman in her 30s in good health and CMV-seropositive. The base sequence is TGCGCCAGCAGCCAAGAGCGAGGTTCCTCTGGAAACACCATATATTTT. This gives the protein CASSQERGSSGNTIYF.